This entry lists 10 T cell receptor beta chains sequenced from one sample in a study of blood T cell repertoires in COVID-19. Some clones are missing from TCRdb's copy, which holds only in-frame ones; the method was immunoSEQ multiplex PCR. The sample contains 130,000 to 150,000 clones, more than 75% of which appear only once. Input material: peripheral blood. These receptors originate from a human donor in a cohort sampled during active COVID-19.

This rearrangement joins TRBV3-1 (or the pseudogene TRBV3-2) to TRBJ2-2; TRBD2 might be the D (7 bases). Germline V gene data show CDR1 as LGHDT and CDR2 as YNNKEL (reference sequence). With 1 base removed from V and 4 bases from J, the gap between germline ends came to 13 bases. The length of the CDR3 is 16 residues. The CDR3 here is CASSQAAGASTGELFF. CDR3 nucleotides: TGTGCCAGCAGCCAAGCTGCGGGGGCCAGCACCGGGGAGCTGTTTTTT.

The CDR3 coding sequence is TGTGCCAGCAGTGACCTCCTGGGACAGGGGGGGGCTCCTGGCTACACCTTC. This translates into CASSDLLGQGGAPGYTF. This sequence joins TRBV2 and TRBJ1-2; 11 nucleotides line up with TRBD1. Germline V CDR1 and CDR2: SNHLY, FYNNEI. The CDR3 contains 17 residues. After removal of 3 bases from V and 7 bases from J, the junction contained 13 bases not matched to a gene. Full variable domain (rest looked up from reference TRBV2 and TRBJ1-2): EPEVTQTPSHQVTQMGQEVILRCVPISNHLYFYWYRQILGQKVEFLVSFYNNEISEKSEIFDDQFSVERPDGSNFTLKIRSTKLEDSAMYFCASSDLLGQGGAPGYTFGSGTRLTVV.

The V gene is TRBV7-9, the J gene TRBJ1-2, with D possibly being TRBD1 (5 bases). V lost 3 bases to trimming and J lost 4 bases, with 12 bases between them. Germline lookup yields CDR1 SEHNR and CDR2 FQNEAQ (reference sequence). This CDR3 has 14 residues. This CDR3 reads CASSFNGRGYGYTF. The CDR3, as DNA: TGTGCCAGCAGCTTTAACGGGAGGGGCTATGGCTACACCTTC.

The gene calls are TRBV7-3 and TRBJ1-1; 7 positions match TRBD1. Germline CDR1 SGHTA, CDR2 FQGTGA. With V trimmed by 5 bases and J by 0 bases, 12 bases remained unmatched. CDR3 length: 17 residues. The DNA for the CDR3 is TGTGCCAGCAGCGAAACAGGGGCGTTGGGGATGAACACTGAAGCTTTCTTT. Translated: CASSETGALGMNTEAFF.

This clone has only a few counts. V is TRBV5-5 and J is TRBJ2-7, with D uncertain. The CDR3 consists of 14 residues. Trimming pared 0 bases from V and 6 bases from J, leaving 13 bases between. Germline CDR1 is SGHKS and CDR2 is YYEKEE (reference sequence). CDR3 sequence (DNA): TGTGCCAGCAGCTTGGTCCTTTCAGTTCCCGAGCAGTACTTC. It translates to CASSLVLSVPEQYF.

This rearrangement joins TRBV29-1 to TRBJ1-2; TRBD1 matches 7 bases. Germline V gives CDR1 SQVTM, CDR2 ANQGSEA. The J segment lost 4 bases and the V segment lost 3 bases, leaving 11 bases of the junction unmatched. This CDR3 comprises 15 residues. The CDR3 DNA reads as TGCAGCGTTGAGCAGACAGGGTTCTCACCCTATGGCTACACCTTC. Translated: CSVEQTGFSPYGYTF.

CDR3 nucleotide sequence: TGTGCCAGCACTGGGGGGGGCGCCGCGAGGCCCCAGCATTTT. This gives the protein CASTGGGAARPQHF. The V and J genes are TRBV28 and TRBJ1-5; tentative D call: TRBD1 (6 bases). Germline-derived CDR1 and CDR2 are MDHEN and SYDVKM. The CDR3 is 14 residues long. The ends were cut back, 7 bases at V and 9 bases at J, with 19 bases in the middle.

This chain joins TRBV5-6 and TRBJ2-5; TRBD2 matches at 8 bases. With V trimmed by 2 bases and J by 0 bases, 6 bases remained unmatched. Germline lookup yields CDR1 SGHDT and CDR2 YYEEEE. CDR3 size: 16 residues. The DNA for the CDR3 is TGTGCCAGCAGCTTCGATAGCGGGGACAACCAAGAGACCCAGTACTTC. Protein sequence: CASSFDSGDNQETQYF. The complete variable domain, with remaining parts taken from reference TRBV5-6 and TRBJ2-5, reads DAGVTQSPTHLIKTRGQQVTLRCSPKSGHDTVSWYQQALGQGPQFIFQYYEEEERQRGNFPDRFSGHQFPNYSSELNVNALLLGDSALYLCASSFDSGDNQETQYFGPGTRLLVL.

The chain uses TRBV9 and TRBJ2-7; TRBD2 matches 8 bases. Germline V gives CDR1 SGDLS, CDR2 YYNGEE. V gave up 3 bases and J gave up 6 bases; unmatched junction bases: 14. The CDR3 length is 16 residues. The CDR3 region is CASSGGGWTSLFEQYF. CDR3 coding DNA: TGTGCCAGCAGCGGAGGCGGGTGGACTAGCCTGTTCGAGCAGTACTTC.

V gene TRBV19 combines with J gene TRBJ2-5; 9 bases map to TRBD1. The CDR3 has 15 amino acids. The germline gives CDR1 LNHDA, CDR2 SQIVND (reference sequence). With V trimmed by 4 bases and J by 4 bases, 7 bases remained unmatched. The CDR3: CASSRPGTGTETQYF. Here the CDR3 DNA reads TGTGCCAGTAGTAGACCCGGGACAGGGACAGAGACCCAGTACTTC.